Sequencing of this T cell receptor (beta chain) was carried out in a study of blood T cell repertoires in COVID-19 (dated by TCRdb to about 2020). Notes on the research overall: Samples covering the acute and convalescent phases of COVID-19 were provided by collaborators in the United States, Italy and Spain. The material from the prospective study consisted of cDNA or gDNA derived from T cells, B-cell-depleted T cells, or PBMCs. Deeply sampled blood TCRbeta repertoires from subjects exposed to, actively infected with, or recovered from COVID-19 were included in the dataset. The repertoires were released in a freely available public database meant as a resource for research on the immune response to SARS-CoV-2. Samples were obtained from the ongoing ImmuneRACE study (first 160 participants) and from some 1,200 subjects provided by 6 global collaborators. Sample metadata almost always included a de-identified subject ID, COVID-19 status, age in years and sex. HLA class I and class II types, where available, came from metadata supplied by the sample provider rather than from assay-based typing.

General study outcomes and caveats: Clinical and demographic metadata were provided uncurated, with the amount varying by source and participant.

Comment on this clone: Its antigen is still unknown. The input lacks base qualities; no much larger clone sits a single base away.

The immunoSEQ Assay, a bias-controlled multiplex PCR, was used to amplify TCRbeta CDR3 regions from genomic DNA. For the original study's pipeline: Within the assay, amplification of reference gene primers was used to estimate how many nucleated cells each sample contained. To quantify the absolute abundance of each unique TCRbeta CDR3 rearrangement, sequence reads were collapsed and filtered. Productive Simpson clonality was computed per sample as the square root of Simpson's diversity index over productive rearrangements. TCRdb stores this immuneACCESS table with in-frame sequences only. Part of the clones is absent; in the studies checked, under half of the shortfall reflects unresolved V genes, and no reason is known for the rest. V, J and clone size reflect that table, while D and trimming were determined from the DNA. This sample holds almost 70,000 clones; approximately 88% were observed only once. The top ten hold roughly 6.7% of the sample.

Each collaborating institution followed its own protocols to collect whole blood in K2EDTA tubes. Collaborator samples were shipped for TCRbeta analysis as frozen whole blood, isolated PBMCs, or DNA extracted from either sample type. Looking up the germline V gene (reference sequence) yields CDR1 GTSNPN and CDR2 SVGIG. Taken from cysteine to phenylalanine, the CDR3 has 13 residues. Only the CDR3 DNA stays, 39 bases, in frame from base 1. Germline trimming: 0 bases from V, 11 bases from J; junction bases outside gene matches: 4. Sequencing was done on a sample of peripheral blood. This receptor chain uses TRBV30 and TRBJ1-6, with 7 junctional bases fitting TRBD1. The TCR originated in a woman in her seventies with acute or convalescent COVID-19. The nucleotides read TGTGCCTGGAGTGTACAGGGGTGGACACCCCTCCACTTT. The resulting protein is CAWSVQGWTPLHF.